The TCR beta chain described here comes from a study of siplizumab effects on memory and regulatory T cells (dated by TCRdb to the late 2010s). Background for the entire study: The study looked at the effect of siplizumab, an anti-CD2 antibody, on alloreactive T-cell subsets in allogeneic mixed lymphocyte reactions made from human PBMCs.

Broad study findings and their caveats: Because sequences below about 10^-5 frequency were poorly captured, only a minor fraction of alloreactive clones could be mapped to unstimulated subsets. About 75-96% of proliferating CD4+ or CD8+ clones could not be given a naive or memory phenotype. Unstimulated naive T cells appeared to be more diverse than memory T cells, and naive cells seemed to make a substantial contribution to the alloresponse. Whether proliferating Tregs from siplizumab cultures actually had suppressive function was not functionally confirmed. In reactions with siplizumab, an average of approximately 70% of mappable alloreactive CD4+ clones were Treg-derived, compared with around 30% in control reactions. The cumulative frequency of alloreactive sequences traceable to unstimulated CD4+ memory T cells was significantly reduced by siplizumab.

In the case of this clone: Its target antigen remains unknown. No base quality information exists; no much larger clone differs at one position.

Sorted unstimulated T cells, along with proliferating T cells recovered from mixed lymphocyte reactions, underwent TCRbeta CDR3 sequencing. Fresh whole blood from fewer than twelve HLA-typed healthy donors was used to isolate PBMCs. To map where alloreactive clones came from, CD4+ regulatory T cells in the unstimulated state were FACS-sorted. Library preparation was by the immunoSEQ multiplex PCR assay. Each sample had some 94,000 TCR templates assayed by the deep sequencing platform. Genomic DNA extracted from sorted T cells was used for TCRbeta CDR3 sequencing. As for how the authors treated the data: The R programming language was used for the clonal analysis of the TCRbeta CDR3 data. Unstimulated samples were compared with post-reaction CFSE-low samples to define alloreactive CD4+ and CD8+ clones. By matching sequences to the repertoires of sorted unstimulated Treg and non-Treg cells, each alloreactive CD4+ clone was assigned a regulatory or non-regulatory origin. Here the immuneACCESS table is served through TCRdb, limited to in-frame sequences with V and J called. Missing clones are a known gap in these copies; in checked studies unresolved V genes cover under half, and the rest lacks a known reason. Clone size and the V and J calls come from that table; the DNA yielded D and trimming. The sample records 100,000 or so clones, about 95% of which are singletons. Over 0.55% of the sample belongs to the ten largest clones.

From cysteine to phenylalanine, the CDR3 is 16 amino acids long. The retained sequence is limited to the CDR3, 48 bases, with the frame set at the first base. Reading the germline V gene (reference sequence) gives CDR1 SEHNR and CDR2 FQNEAQ. V was cut back by 1 base and J by 6 bases, leaving a gap of 16 bases between them. This TCR was recovered from a human donor in good health. The sample was Tregs sorted from blood. Recombination connected TRBV7-9 to TRBJ2-1; the D segment cannot be called with confidence. The CDR3 reads as follows: CASSLVSLTDRNEQFF. The DNA sequence reads TGTGCCAGCAGCTTAGTCTCCCTAACAGACCGCAATGAGCAGTTCTTC.